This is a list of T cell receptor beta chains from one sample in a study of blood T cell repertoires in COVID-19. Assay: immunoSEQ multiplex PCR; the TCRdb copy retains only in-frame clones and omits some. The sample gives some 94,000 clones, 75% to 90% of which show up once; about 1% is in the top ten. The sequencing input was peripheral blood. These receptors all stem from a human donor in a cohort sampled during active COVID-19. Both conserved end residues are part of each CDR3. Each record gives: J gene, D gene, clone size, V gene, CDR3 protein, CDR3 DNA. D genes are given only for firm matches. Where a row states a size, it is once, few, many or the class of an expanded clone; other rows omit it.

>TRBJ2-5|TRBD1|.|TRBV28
CASSFSSGQGKETQYF
TGTGCCAGCAGTTTTTCAAGTGGACAGGGGAAAGAGACCCAGTACTTC
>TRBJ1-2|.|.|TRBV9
CASSVPGTPYGYTF
TGTGCCAGCAGCGTTCCAGGGACACCCTATGGCTACACCTTC
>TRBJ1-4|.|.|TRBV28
CASSFSGSLFEKLFF
TGTGCCAGCAGTTTTAGTGGGAGTCTATTTGAAAAACTGTTTTTT
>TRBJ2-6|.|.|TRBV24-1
CATRGAGPSGANVLTF
TGTGCCACCAGAGGAGCGGGCCCATCTGGGGCCAACGTCCTGACTTTC
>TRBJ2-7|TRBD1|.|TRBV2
CASSPDRGEQYF
TGTGCCAGCAGCCCTGACAGGGGGGAGCAGTACTTC
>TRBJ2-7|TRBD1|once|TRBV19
CARDRVEYGQYF
TGTGCCCGGGACAGGGTGGAGTACGGGCAGTACTTC
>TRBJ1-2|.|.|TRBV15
CATSRDNRVYGYTF
TGTGCCACCAGCAGAGACAACAGGGTCTATGGCTACACCTTC
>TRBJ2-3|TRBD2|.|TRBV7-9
CASSLAGGRTDTQYF
TGTGCCAGCAGCCTAGCGGGAGGGCGGACAGATACGCAGTATTTT
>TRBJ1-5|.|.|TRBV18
CASSRDGPGINNQPQHF
TGTGCCAGCTCACGAGATGGGCCGGGAATAAACAATCAGCCCCAGCATTTT
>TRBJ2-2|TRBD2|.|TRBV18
CASSPPGREDLGGELFF
TGTGCCAGCTCACCCCCGGGACGGGAGGATCTGGGCGGGGAGCTGTTTTTT
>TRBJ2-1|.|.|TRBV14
CASSFGLNNEQFF
TGTGCCAGCAGCTTCGGACTGAACAATGAGCAGTTCTTC
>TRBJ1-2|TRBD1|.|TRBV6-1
CASSENRGRGGYTF
TGTGCCAGCAGTGAGAACAGGGGGCGCGGGGGCTACACCTTC
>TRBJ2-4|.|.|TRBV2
CASSATIAWTEDKNIQYF
TGTGCCAGCAGTGCCACCATTGCCTGGACAGAGGACAAAAACATTCAGTACTTC
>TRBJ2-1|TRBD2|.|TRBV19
CASSPGLGGNEQFF
TGTGCCAGTAGTCCGGGATTGGGGGGGAATGAGCAGTTCTTC
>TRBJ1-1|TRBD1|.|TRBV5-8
CASSLPGQVMNTEAFF
TGTGCCAGCAGCCTCCCGGGACAGGTGATGAACACTGAAGCTTTCTTT
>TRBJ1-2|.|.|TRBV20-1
CSVLQGYGYTF
TGCAGTGTTTTACAGGGATATGGCTACACCTTC
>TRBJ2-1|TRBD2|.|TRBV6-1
CASSEAGLAGGDFNEQFF
TGTGCCAGCAGTGAAGCGGGACTAGCGGGAGGGGATTTCAATGAGCAGTTCTTC